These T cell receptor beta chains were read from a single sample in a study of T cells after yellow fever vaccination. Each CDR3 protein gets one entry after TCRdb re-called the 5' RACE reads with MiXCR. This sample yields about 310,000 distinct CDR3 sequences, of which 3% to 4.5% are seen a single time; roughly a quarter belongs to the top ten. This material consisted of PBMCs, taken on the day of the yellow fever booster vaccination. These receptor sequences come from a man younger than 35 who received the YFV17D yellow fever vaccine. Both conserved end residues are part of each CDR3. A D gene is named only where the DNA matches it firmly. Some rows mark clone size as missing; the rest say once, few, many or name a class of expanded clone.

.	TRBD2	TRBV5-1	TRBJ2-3	TGCGCCAGCGCGCCGGGGGAGGGAGGTGATACGCAGTATTTT	CASAPGEGGDTQYF
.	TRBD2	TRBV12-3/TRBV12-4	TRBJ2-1	TGTGCCAGCAGCCCCATGTGGACTAGCAGATACAATGAGCAGTTCTTC	CASSPMWTSRYNEQFF
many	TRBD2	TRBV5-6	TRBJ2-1	TGTGCCAGCAGCTTACAGCGGGGGAGCACCTACAATGAGCAGTTCTTC	CASSLQRGSTYNEQFF
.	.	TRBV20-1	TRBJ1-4	TGCAGTGTTCAGGGCAGGGTCGGAGAAAAACTGTTTTTT	CSVQGRVGEKLFF
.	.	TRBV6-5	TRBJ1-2	TGTGCCAGCAGTACAGAGGGTGGCTACACCTTC	CASSTEGGYTF
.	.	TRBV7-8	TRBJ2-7	TGTGCCAGCAGCTTAGAACGTATTAAGACTGAAGAGCAGTACTTC	CASSLERIKTEEQYF
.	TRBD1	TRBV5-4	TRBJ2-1	TGTGCCAGCAGCACGCCGACAGGGCCCGATGAGCAGTTCTTC	CASSTPTGPDEQFF
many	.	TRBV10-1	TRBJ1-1	TGCGCCAGCAGTGCACAGACGAACACTGAAGCTTTCTTT	CASSAQTNTEAFF
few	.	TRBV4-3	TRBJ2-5	TGCGCCAGCAGCCCGAGGGCACAAAACCAAGAGACCCAGTACTTC	CASSPRAQNQETQYF
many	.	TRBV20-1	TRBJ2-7	TGCAGTGCTAGGGGGCAGAGCTACGAGCAGTACTTC	CSARGQSYEQYF
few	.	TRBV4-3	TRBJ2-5	TGCGCCAGCACCCAGAAGACCCAGTACTTC	CASTQKTQYF
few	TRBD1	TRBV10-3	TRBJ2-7	TGTGCCATCAGTGAGTCCGGGACAGGGATCCACGAGCAGTACTTC	CAISESGTGIHEQYF
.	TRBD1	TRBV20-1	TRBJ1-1	TGCAGTGCTGGCGACAGGGGGCGGACTGAAGCTTTCTTT	CSAGDRGRTEAFF
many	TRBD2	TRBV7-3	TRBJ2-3	TGTGCCAGCAGCTTACGGGAGGCAGATACGCAGTATTTT	CASSLREADTQYF
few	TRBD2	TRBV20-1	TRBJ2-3	TGCAGTGCTGCTAGCGGGGGGAACACAGATACGCAGTATTTT	CSAASGGNTDTQYF
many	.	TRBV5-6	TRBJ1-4	TGTGCCAGCAGCTTAGGCTCGAATGAAAAACTGTTTTTT	CASSLGSNEKLFF
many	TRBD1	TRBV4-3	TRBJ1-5	TGCGCCAGCAGCCAAGTTTGGACAGGGACCCTGCGGGAGCCCCAGCATTTT	CASSQVWTGTLREPQHF
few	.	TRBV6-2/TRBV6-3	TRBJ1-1	TGTGCCTCCTCGGACAGACAGAACACTGAAGCTTTCTTT	CASSDRQNTEAFF
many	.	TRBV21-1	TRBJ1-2	TGTGCCAGCAGGCGGGGGCTATGGAAAGCTAACTATGGCTACACCTTC	CASRRGLWKANYGYTF
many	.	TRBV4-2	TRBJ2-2	TGTGCCAGCGGCAGGACCGGGGAGCTGTTTTTT	CASGRTGELFF
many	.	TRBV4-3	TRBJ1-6	TGCGCCAGCAGCCAAGAGTTTAGGACAGTAACCTATAATTCACCCCTCCACTTT	CASSQEFRTVTYNSPLHF
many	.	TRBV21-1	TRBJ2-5	TGTGCCAGCAGCAAAAAGGGGCTAGCGGGGGGGCCAGAGACCCAGTACTTC	CASSKKGLAGGPETQYF
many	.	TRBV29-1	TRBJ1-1	TGCAGCGGTACTAACACTGAAGCTTTCTTT	CSGTNTEAFF
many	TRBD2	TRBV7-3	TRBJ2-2	TGTGCCAGCAGCTTGACTAGCGGGGGGGCGGACACCGGGGAGCTGTTTTTT	CASSLTSGGADTGELFF
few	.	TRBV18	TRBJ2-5	TGTGCCAGCTCATCGGTCGAGGCCCAGTACTTC	CASSSVEAQYF
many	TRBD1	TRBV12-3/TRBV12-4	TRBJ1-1	TGTGCCAGCACCATTATAACAGGGGGTCGGAGGGAAGCTTTCTTT	CASTIITGGRREAFF
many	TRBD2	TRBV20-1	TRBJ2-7	TGCAGTGCCAGGACTAGCGAGTACGAGCAGTACTTC	CSARTSEYEQYF